Listed below are T cell receptor beta chains from one sample, sequenced in a study of blood T cell repertoires in COVID-19. Generated by immunoSEQ multiplex PCR, the TCRdb table keeps only in-frame clones and is missing some. The data contain about 24,000 clones, 86% of them singletons. Material for sequencing was peripheral blood. Receptors originate from a man aged 45-65 years with active COVID-19. Each CDR3 is given with its conserved first and last residue. Each record gives: J gene, V gene, D gene, clone size, CDR3 protein, CDR3 DNA. The D gene is left open where the match is weak. Rows may omit the clone size; those that give it use once, few, many or a size class.

TRBJ2-5 | TRBV5-6 | - | - | CASNFDRYQETQYF | TGTGCCAGCAACTTCGACAGGTACCAAGAGACCCAGTACTTC
TRBJ1-5 | TRBV6-2/TRBV6-3 | TRBD1 | once | CASSSADRVNQPQHF | TGTGCCAGCAGTTCCGCTGACAGGGTAAATCAGCCCCAGCATTTT
TRBJ2-2 | TRBV6-2/TRBV6-3 | - | - | CASSQARRTNTGELFF | TGTGCCAGCAGTCAAGCGAGAAGGACGAACACCGGGGAGCTGTTTTTT
TRBJ2-3 | TRBV29-1 | - | - | CSVETWARGSSTDTQYF | TGCAGCGTTGAAACTTGGGCTAGGGGGTCCAGCACAGATACGCAGTATTTT
TRBJ2-3 | TRBV18 | TRBD1 | - | CASSPGQGAMSDTQYF | TGTGCCAGCTCACCAGGACAGGGGGCTATGTCAGATACGCAGTATTTT
TRBJ2-1 | TRBV27 | - | once | CASLDSTYNEQFF | TGTGCCAGCCTGGACAGCACATACAATGAGCAGTTCTTC
TRBJ2-7 | TRBV6-2/TRBV6-3 | TRBD2 | - | CASSPREGHYEQYF | TGTGCCAGCAGTCCGCGGGAGGGCCACTACGAGCAGTACTTC
TRBJ1-1 | TRBV30 | - | - | CASRQEEAFF | TGTGCCTCGCGACAGGAAGAAGCTTTCTTT
TRBJ2-3 | TRBV19 | TRBD1 | - | CASSRTGITDTQYF | TGTGCCAGTAGCAGGACAGGAATCACAGATACGCAGTATTTT
TRBJ2-2 | TRBV6-2/TRBV6-3 | - | - | CASSYSSSILAGELFF | TGTGCCAGCAGTTACAGTAGTAGTATTCTCGCCGGGGAGCTGTTTTTT
TRBJ2-5 | TRBV7-2 | TRBD2 | - | CASSWRGAEETQYF | TGTGCCAGCAGCTGGCGGGGGGCCGAGGAGACCCAGTACTTC
TRBJ1-3 | TRBV11-3 | - | - | CASSRGDSSGNTIYF | TGTGCCAGCAGCCGGGGGGATAGCTCTGGAAACACCATATATTTT
TRBJ2-1 | TRBV5-4 | - | - | CASSLNGVSYNEQFF | TGTGCCAGCAGCCTTAACGGGGTCTCCTACAATGAGCAGTTCTTC
TRBJ2-1 | TRBV5-1 | TRBD2 | - | CASRGGSSYNEQFF | TGCGCCAGCCGAGGCGGGAGTTCCTACAATGAGCAGTTCTTC
TRBJ1-6 | TRBV28 | - | - | CASSFLGSSSSYNSPLHF | TGTGCCAGCAGTTTTTTGGGGAGCTCATCTTCCTATAATTCACCCCTCCACTTT
TRBJ2-2 | TRBV10-3 | TRBD1 | - | CAISESAGGYGGELFF | TGTGCCATCAGTGAGAGTGCAGGGGGCTACGGCGGGGAGCTGTTTTTT
TRBJ1-1 | TRBV27 | - | - | CASSLRRSGGMNTEAFF | TGTGCCAGCAGTTTAAGAAGATCGGGGGGAATGAACACTGAAGCTTTCTTT
TRBJ1-6 | TRBV5-5 | - | - | CASSLVDWPLHF | TGTGCCAGCAGCTTGGTAGATTGGCCCCTCCACTTT
TRBJ2-7 | TRBV7-2 | - | few | CASSLGGISTSEQYF | TGTGCCAGCAGCTTAGGAGGGATTTCCACCTCCGAGCAGTACTTC
TRBJ2-1 | TRBV9 | - | - | CASSGTPNNEQFF | TGTGCCAGCAGCGGGACACCGAACAATGAGCAGTTCTTC
TRBJ1-2 | TRBV6-2/TRBV6-3 | - | - | CASSYEENYGYTF | TGTGCCAGCAGTTACGAGGAAAACTATGGCTACACCTTC
TRBJ1-1 | TRBV9 | - | - | CASSPGRGTEAFF | TGTGCCAGCAGCCCAGGACGGGGCACTGAAGCTTTCTTT
TRBJ1-1 | TRBV5-6 | TRBD1 | - | CASSSGTGFAFF | TGTGCCAGCAGCTCCGGGACAGGCTTTGCTTTCTTT
TRBJ2-5 | TRBV7-2 | TRBD1 | - | CASSGRTGVLVETQYF | TGTGCCAGCAGCGGTAGGACAGGGGTGTTAGTCGAGACCCAGTACTTC
TRBJ2-2 | TRBV10-3 | - | - | CAISESRGASGELFF | TGTGCCATCAGTGAGTCTCGGGGGGCGTCCGGGGAGCTGTTTTTT
TRBJ1-2 | TRBV7-2 | - | - | CASRIGVGSSYGYTF | TGTGCCAGCAGAATTGGAGTAGGGAGTTCTTATGGCTACACCTTC
TRBJ1-4 | TRBV19 | - | - | CASKRGPTNEKLFF | TGTGCCAGTAAGAGAGGGCCAACTAATGAAAAACTGTTTTTT
TRBJ2-1 | TRBV28 | TRBD2 | - | CASSRRTSSEPYNEQFF | TGTGCCAGCAGTAGACGGACTAGCTCGGAGCCCTACAATGAGCAGTTCTTC
TRBJ2-5 | TRBV7-6 | TRBD2 | - | CASRGTSGKIMTQYF | TGTGCCAGCAGGGGGACTAGCGGCAAAATTATGACCCAGTACTTC
TRBJ2-1 | TRBV11-3 | TRBD2 | - | CASSLGGTSGGNEQFF | TGTGCCAGCAGCTTAGGAGGGACTAGCGGGGGCAATGAGCAGTTCTTC
TRBJ2-1 | TRBV5-1 | - | - | CASSLLGGKTYNEQFF | TGCGCCAGCAGCTTGTTAGGGGGTAAGACCTACAATGAGCAGTTCTTC
TRBJ2-4 | TRBV7-9 | - | - | CASSYRSRFIQYF | TGTGCCAGCAGCTACAGGAGCAGGTTCATTCAGTACTTC
TRBJ2-1 | TRBV7-2 | TRBD1 | few | CASSLSGGSYNEQFF | TGTGCCAGCAGCTTATCAGGGGGCTCCTACAATGAGCAGTTCTTC
TRBJ1-6 | TRBV2 | TRBD1 | - | CASSDRGPQRSPLHF | TGTGCCAGCAGTGACAGGGGGCCTCAACGGTCACCCCTCCACTTT
TRBJ2-7 | TRBV7-9 | TRBD1 | - | CASSLRQGPYEQYF | TGTGCCAGCAGTCTCCGACAGGGGCCCTACGAGCAGTACTTC
TRBJ2-3 | TRBV9 | TRBD2 | - | CASSGRGGGGTDTQYF | TGTGCCAGCAGCGGAAGGGGCGGGGGGGGAACAGATACGCAGTATTTT
TRBJ2-1 | TRBV7-3 | TRBD2 | - | CASSPPGLANEQFF | TGTGCCAGCAGCCCGCCGGGACTAGCGAATGAGCAGTTCTTC
TRBJ2-3 | TRBV18 | - | - | CASSALPSSSGTDTQYF | TGTGCCAGCTCAGCACTCCCTTCCTCTAGCGGCACAGATACGCAGTATTTT
TRBJ2-2 | TRBV11-3 | TRBD2 | - | CASRSSGRLGTGELFF | TGTGCCAGCAGATCTAGCGGGAGGCTGGGGACCGGGGAGCTGTTTTTT
TRBJ1-5 | TRBV25-1 | - | - | CASSVGSNQPQHF | TGTGCCAGCAGTGTCGGTAGCAATCAGCCCCAGCATTTT
TRBJ2-1 | TRBV5-1 | - | once | CASSLELSSYNEQFF | TGCGCCAGCAGCTTGGAACTTAGCTCCTACAATGAGCAGTTCTTC